A single sample gave rise to the 25 T cell receptor beta chains below, sequenced in a study of metastatic and nonmetastatic thyroid tumors. No treatment of any kind had been given to any patient before thyroid surgery. TCRdb reanalyzed the PCR reads with MiXCR. The sample holds tens of thousands of clones; around a third are singletons and the top ten take around 15%. The source material was tumor tissue. The receptors derive from a female donor with papillary thyroid cancer or a benign thyroid nodule (not recorded which). Some clones in this sample may be carry-over from other donors' samples.

Details on this clone: Its ends do not fully match the called genes, so a read error is possible. The chain combines TRBV6-9 with TRBJ2-7, with 7 bases identical to TRBD1. The CDR3 contains 13 residues. CDR1 is MNHGY, CDR2 SVAAGI, per germline. The CDR3 loop is CASSVGTDYEQYF. For the CDR3, the DNA is TGCGCCAGCAGTGTGGGGACAGACTACGAGCAGTACTTC.

This clone was seen a handful of times. This chain links TRBV12-3 or TRBV12-4 with TRBJ2-2; TRBD1 agrees at 12 bases. The ends lost 6 bases at V and 6 bases at J; junction bases unmatched: 5. The CDR3 totals 15 residues. For the CDR3, the DNA is TGTGCCAGCAGGCCGGGACAGGGGGCATCCGGGGAGCTGTTTTTT. Translating it yields CASRPGQGASGELFF.

This rearrangement joins TRBV11-3 to TRBJ2-1, with D perhaps TRBD1 (5 bases). This CDR3 comprises 13 residues. Germline-derived CDR1 and CDR2 are SGHNT and YENEEA. The V gene lost 0 bases and the J gene lost 9 bases, with 9 bases spanning the gap. As DNA, the CDR3 is TGTGCCAGCAGCTTAGATCAGGGCGGTGAGCAGTTCTTC. It translates to CASSLDQGGEQFF. The full variable domain, completed using reference TRBV11-3 and TRBJ2-1, is EAGVVQSPRYKIIEKKQPVAFWCNPISGHNTLYWYLQNLGQGPELLIRYENEEAVDDSQLPKDRFSAERLKGVDSTLKIQPAELGDSAVYLCASSLDQGGEQFFGPGTRLTVL.

V and J are TRBV6-1 and TRBJ2-7; 9 bases are a match to TRBD1. This CDR3 region has 15 residues. The ends lost 6 bases at V and 0 bases at J; junction bases unmatched: 6. CDR1 is MNHNS, CDR2 SASEGT, per germline. CDR3 sequence reads: CASRDRGDSSYEQYF. The CDR3 DNA reads TGTGCCAGCAGGGACAGGGGCGACAGCTCCTACGAGCAGTACTTC.

The rearrangement joins TRBV19 to TRBJ1-1; no clear D. V was trimmed by 7 bases and J by 4 bases, leaving 10 bases between them. Germline CDR1 is LNHDA and CDR2 is SQIVND (reference sequence). CDR3 length equals 12 residues. Written as DNA, the CDR3 is TGTGCCAGTAAAAGTGTGGGCACTGAAGCTTTCTTT. It specifies CASKSVGTEAFF.

The J gene is TRBJ1-6, the V gene TRBV9; 9 bases agree with TRBD1. CDR1 and CDR2 (germline): SGDLS, YYNGEE. Trimming at V came to 4 bases and at J to 5 bases, leaving 7 bases not matched to a gene. The CDR3 length is 16 residues. CDR3 nucleotide sequence: TGTGCCAGCAGCCGGACGACAGGGGGGAATAATTCACCCCTCCACTTT. This translates into CASSRTTGGNNSPLHF.

This rearrangement joins TRBV11-2 to TRBJ2-7; TRBD2 aligns across 11 bases. This CDR3 has 14 residues. The trim removed 6 bases at V and 7 bases at J, leaving 8 bases unmatched. Germline lookup yields CDR1 SGHAT and CDR2 FQNNGV. This CDR3 reads CASSVGTSGEEQYF. CDR3 in DNA: TGTGCCAGCAGTGTAGGGACTAGCGGAGAAGAGCAGTACTTC. Variable domain in full (rest from reference TRBV11-2 and TRBJ2-7): EAGVAQSPRYKIIEKRQSVAFWCNPISGHATLYWYQQILGQGPKLLIQFQNNGVVDDSQLPKDRFSAERLKGVDSTLKIQPAKLEDSAVYLCASSVGTSGEEQYFGPGTRLTVT.

This clone was counted ten times or more. This chain connects TRBV19 to TRBJ2-1; 7 bases line up with TRBD1. Trimming took 10 bases from V and 5 from J; bases not matched to a gene: 14. Germline values: CDR1 LNHDA, CDR2 SQIVND (reference sequence). This CDR3 contains 15 residues. This CDR3 is CATRQGILSHNEQFF. In DNA form, the CDR3 reads TGTGCCACTCGACAGGGTATCTTGAGTCACAATGAGCAGTTCTTC.

This clone was detected once. The J gene is TRBJ1-1, the V gene TRBV20-1; 7 nucleotides line up with TRBD1. Germline CDR1 reads DFQATT; CDR2 reads SNEGSKA (reference sequence). CDR3 size: 12 residues. Trimming cost V 5 bases and J 4 bases; bases outside gene matches: 4. CDR3 sequence reads: CSASGGPTEAFF. In nucleotides, the CDR3 is TGCAGTGCTTCAGGGGGGCCCACTGAAGCTTTCTTT.

This chain joins TRBV6-1 and TRBJ2-7; D is possibly TRBD2 (6 bases). V was trimmed by 6 bases and J by 6 bases, leaving 12 bases between them. Looked up from germline, CDR1 is MNHNS and CDR2 is SASEGT. The CDR3 extends over 12 amino acids. The CDR3 reads CASSLGGVEQYF. In DNA, the CDR3 is TGTGCCAGCAGCTTGGGGGGAGTCGAGCAGTACTTC.

A few counts support this clone. The J gene is TRBJ1-2, the V gene TRBV6-5; a possible D gene is TRBD1 (6 bases). V lost 0 bases and J lost 7, with 12 bases in between. The CDR3 is 14 amino acids. CDR1 is MNHEY, CDR2 SVGAGI, per germline. CDR3 DNA sequence: TGTGCCAGCAGTTACTCTGGGGGGCTGACTGGCTACACCTTC. Translated: CASSYSGGLTGYTF.

This chain links TRBV11-2 with TRBJ2-7; the D is unclear. Germline V gene sequence: CDR1 SGHAT, CDR2 FQNNGV. The V end was cut by 4 bases, the J end by 1 base, with 11 bases between. The CDR3 totals 14 residues. CDR3 residues: CASSWWEGSYEQYF. CDR3 DNA sequence: TGTGCCAGCAGCTGGTGGGAAGGATCCTACGAGCAGTACTTC.

V and J are TRBV28 and TRBJ1-5; possibly TRBD1 for D (6 bases). Germline CDR1 reads MDHEN; CDR2 reads SYDVKM. V was shortened by 2 bases and J by 10 bases, with 15 bases between the two germline ends. The CDR3 runs 14 residues. CDR3 nucleotides: TGTGCCAGCAGTTTAGAGACAGGAGTAGGACCCCAGCATTTT. It translates to CASSLETGVGPQHF.

This clone was detected a few times. The chain is built from TRBV5-1 and TRBJ2-7; D is uncertain. Germline CDR1 and CDR2: SGHRS and YFSETQ. CDR3 length equals 11 residues. Deletions cut 3 bases from V and 0 bases from J, with 1 base between. As DNA, the CDR3 is TGCGCCAGCAGCTCCTCCTACGAGCAGTACTTC. Translating gives CASSSSYEQYF.

This clone is labeled as medium-sized (0.01 to 0.1%). The chain employs TRBV7-9 and TRBJ2-7; D might be TRBD2 (5 bases). Germline V gene sequence: CDR1 SEHNR, CDR2 FQNEAQ (reference sequence). Trimming left V 5 bases short and J 4 bases short, with 12 bases between. CDR3 length: 13 amino acids. In DNA, the CDR3 is TGTGCCAGCAGCGCCGACTACAATTACGAGCAGTACTTC. Translation: CASSADYNYEQYF.

This clone showed up many times. The chain recombines TRBV2 with TRBJ2-1, with 10 positions matching TRBD2. The CDR3 contains 16 residues. With V trimmed by 5 bases and J by 2 bases, 6 bases remained unmatched. Germline V gene sequence: CDR1 SNHLY, CDR2 FYNNEI. CDR3 nucleotides: TGTGCCAGCAGTTCGACTAGCGGGTCCCCCTACAATGAGCAGTTCTTC. Protein sequence: CASSSTSGSPYNEQFF. Drawing the rest from reference TRBV2 and TRBJ2-1, the complete variable domain is EPEVTQTPSHQVTQMGQEVILRCVPISNHLYFYWYRQILGQKVEFLVSFYNNEISEKSEIFDDQFSVERPDGSNFTLKIRSTKLEDSAMYFCASSSTSGSPYNEQFFGPGTRLTVL.

This sequence joins TRBV6-1 and TRBJ2-7; either TRBD1 or TRBD2 may fit D (5 bases each). Germline V gives CDR1 MNHNS, CDR2 SASEGT. The CDR3 has 14 amino acids. V was shortened by 11 bases and J by 6 bases, with 23 bases between the two germline ends. The CDR3 DNA sequence: TGTGCCGTCTCCGCCGGGACGGCGGCGACCGAGCAGTACTTC. Its translation: CAVSAGTAATEQYF.

The V and J genes are TRBV2 and TRBJ2-1; possibly TRBD1 or TRBD2 for D (5 bases each). The germline V gene has CDR1 SNHLY and CDR2 FYNNEI. Trimming removed 3 bases from V and 10 bases from J, with 16 bases in between. CDR3 length: 14 residues. Here the CDR3 reads CASSDGDRASEQFF. CDR3 nucleotide sequence: TGTGCCAGCAGTGACGGGGACCGAGCCAGCGAGCAGTTCTTC.

CDR3 protein: CASSLDGLAGELFF. The CDR3 bases are TGTGCCAGCAGCTTAGATGGGTTGGCCGGGGAGCTGTTTTTT. The rearrangement joins TRBV11-3 to TRBJ2-2; D not resolved. This CDR3 is built from 14 residues. Germline CDR1 and CDR2: SGHNT and YENEEA. V was shortened by 0 bases and J by 6 bases, with 8 bases between the two germline ends. Full variable domain (missing parts from reference TRBV11-3 and TRBJ2-2): EAGVVQSPRYKIIEKKQPVAFWCNPISGHNTLYWYLQNLGQGPELLIRYENEEAVDDSQLPKDRFSAERLKGVDSTLKIQPAELGDSAVYLCASSLDGLAGELFFGEGSRLTVL.

This chain connects TRBV6-5 to TRBJ2-5, with TRBD1 matching 12 bases. Germline trimming cut 2 bases from V and 4 bases from J; bases unmatched to any gene: 2. The CDR3 extends over 15 amino acids. Germline CDR1 is MNHEY and CDR2 is SVGAGI. As DNA, the CDR3 is TGTGCCAGCAGTTACGGGGACAGGGGGCGAGAGACCCAGTACTTC. This codes for CASSYGDRGRETQYF.

On this clone: Within the sample, other DNA sequences also encode this same CDR3. The chain is built from TRBV6-5 and TRBJ1-2; D uncertain. The V end lost 4 bases, the J end lost 6 bases, and 12 bases lay between the germline ends. This CDR3 has 13 residues. The germline V gene encodes CDR1 MNHEY and CDR2 SVGAGI. CDR3 region: CASSLTPEDGYTF. The CDR3 DNA is TGTGCCAGCAGTTTAACCCCCGAAGATGGCTACACCTTC.

This clone was seen a handful of times. The J gene is TRBJ1-3, the V gene TRBV3-1, with 9 bases identical to TRBD1. The germline CDR1 and CDR2 sequences are LGHDT and YNNKEL (reference sequence). The V and J ends lost 2 bases and 2 bases, in that order; junction bases with no gene match: 4. This CDR3 is built from 16 residues. The DNA for the CDR3 is TGTGCCAGCAGCCAAACGCGACAGGGGGCTGGAAACACCATATATTTT. Translated: CASSQTRQGAGNTIYF.

This clone was seen a single time. CDR3 sequence: CASSLRACNEQFF. CDR3 nucleotide sequence: TGTGCCAGCAGCTTAAGGGCGTGCAATGAGCAGTTCTTC. The V and J genes are TRBV7-3 and TRBJ2-1; D is undetermined. The germline V gene has CDR1 SGHTA and CDR2 FQGTGA. Trimming took 1 base from V and 6 from J, leaving 7 bases between them. The CDR3 consists of 13 residues.

The chain recombines TRBV24-1 with TRBJ2-3; 8 bases align to TRBD2. Germline-derived CDR1 and CDR2 are KGHDR and SFDVKD. V dropped 0 bases and J dropped 2; count of bases not matched to a gene: 9. This CDR3 comprises 18 residues. CDR3: CATSDLQSGTRITDTQYF. The CDR3 nucleotides are TGTGCCACCAGTGATTTGCAAAGTGGGACTAGAATCACAGATACGCAGTATTTT.

V is TRBV11-2 and J is TRBJ2-3; D may match TRBD1 or TRBD2 (6 bases each). The germline V and J ends were trimmed by 1 base and 0 bases, with 11 bases remaining between them. CDR1 SGHAT and CDR2 FQNNGV come from the germline V gene. This CDR3 has 16 amino acids. The CDR3 DNA follows: TGTGCCAGCAGCTTAGTGGGCGGGACAAGCACAGATACGCAGTATTTT. As protein: CASSLVGGTSTDTQYF.